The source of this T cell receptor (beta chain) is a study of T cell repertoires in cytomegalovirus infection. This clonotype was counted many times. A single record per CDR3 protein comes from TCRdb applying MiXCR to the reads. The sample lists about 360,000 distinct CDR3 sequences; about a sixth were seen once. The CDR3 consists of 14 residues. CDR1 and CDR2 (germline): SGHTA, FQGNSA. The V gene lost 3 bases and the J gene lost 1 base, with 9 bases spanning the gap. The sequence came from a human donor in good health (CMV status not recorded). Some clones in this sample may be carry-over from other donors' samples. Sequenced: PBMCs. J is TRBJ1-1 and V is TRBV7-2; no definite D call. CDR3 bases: TGTGCCAGCAGCTTGCATGCGGGGAACACTGAAGCTTTCTTT. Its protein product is CASSLHAGNTEAFF.